These 12 T cell receptor beta chains were sequenced from one sample in a study of T cells in Graves' hyperthyroidism and ophthalmopathy. Researchers amplified the TCR beta CDR3 regions from RNA transcripts. TCR CDR3 underwent first-round RT-PCR with the HTBI primer set. TCRdb used MiXCR to reprocess the multiplex PCR reads, holding one entry per CDR3 protein. The sample contains roughly 500,000 distinct CDR3 sequences, around 42% of which appear only once. The specimen was peripheral blood or thyroid tissue (not recorded which). The receptors derive from an adult woman with Graves' disease, either hyperthyroidism or ophthalmopathy (not recorded which).

A note on this clonotype: The junction departs from germline at one end; a sequencing error may be responsible. The chain employs TRBV29-1 and TRBJ1-2; D not certain. This CDR3 comprises 13 residues. Germline loops: CDR1 SQVTM, CDR2 ANQGSEA. The CDR3 here is CSVLAPANYGYIF. CDR3 nucleotides: TGCAGCGTTTTGGCACCGGCAAACTATGGCTACATCTTC. The full variable domain, rest sourced from reference TRBV29-1 and TRBJ1-2, is SAVISQKPSRDICQRGTSLTIQCQVDSQVTMMFWYRQQPGQSLTLIATANQGSEATYESGFVIDKFPISRPNLTFSTLTVSNMSPEDSSIYLCSVLAPANYGYIFGSGTRLTVV.

This chain uses TRBV6-6 with TRBJ1-1, with D possibly being TRBD1 (6 bases). The CDR3 covers 15 residues. The germline gives CDR1 MNHNY, CDR2 SVGAGI (reference sequence). Trimming took off 2 bases at V and 5 bases at J, with 15 bases between the two ends. The CDR3 region is CASSYGRGRWTEAFF. CDR3 nucleotide sequence: TGTGCCAGCAGTTACGGGCGGGGGCGATGGACTGAAGCTTTCTTT.

There are a few counts of this clonotype. The chain couples TRBV27 to TRBJ2-7; D not certain. This CDR3 region has 14 residues. V lost 2 bases to trimming and J lost 2 bases, with 10 bases between them. Germline V lookup: CDR1 MNHEY, CDR2 SMNVEV (reference sequence). The CDR3 loop is CASSLIDRAYEQYF. CDR3 in DNA: TGTGCCAGCAGTTTAATAGATCGGGCCTACGAGCAGTACTTC.

Ten or more counts support this clonotype. One junction end disagrees with the germline gene, perhaps due to a read error. The J gene is TRBJ1-5, the V gene TRBV7-8, with a possible D match to TRBD1 (6 bases). The CDR3 runs to 14 residues. Germline CDR1 and CDR2: SGHVS and FQNEAQ. Written as DNA, the CDR3 is TGTGCCAACAGCTTAACGGGGGCCGGTCAGCCCCAGCATTTT. Translating it yields CANSLTGAGQPQHF. Complete variable domain (other parts from reference TRBV7-8 and TRBJ1-5): GAGVSQSPRYKVAKRGQDVALRCDPISGHVSLFWYQQALGQGPEFLTYFQNEAQLDKSGLPSDRFFAERPEGSVSTLKIQRTQQEDSAVYLCANSLTGAGQPQHFGDGTRLSIL.

This chain uses TRBV29-1 with TRBJ1-6, with TRBD1 identical over 7 bases. This CDR3 contains 13 residues. Germline-derived CDR1 and CDR2 are SQVTM and ANQGSEA. J gave up 6 bases and V 4 bases, and 3 bases lay outside the gene matches. In nucleotides, the CDR3 is TGCAGCGTTGTCCCAGGGGGTAATTCACCCCTCCACTTT. Encoded protein: CSVVPGGNSPLHF. Variable domain in full (rest from reference TRBV29-1 and TRBJ1-6): SAVISQKPSRDICQRGTSLTIQCQVDSQVTMMFWYRQQPGQSLTLIATANQGSEATYESGFVIDKFPISRPNLTFSTLTVSNMSPEDSSIYLCSVVPGGNSPLHFGNGTRLTVT.

The rearrangement links TRBV29-1 to TRBJ2-7; tentative D call: TRBD2 (5 bases). The J call is in doubt because the DNA end fits TRBJ2-1 better. CDR1 and CDR2 (germline): SQVTM, ANQGSEA. The CDR3 covers 14 residues. The CDR3 reads CSVRRGPGGNEQFF. CDR3 nucleotides: TGCAGCGTTCGAAGAGGGCCGGGTGGGAATGAGCAGTTCTTC.

This chain uses TRBV15 with TRBJ1-1, with unresolved D. The CDR3 spans 17 residues. CDR1 and CDR2 (germline): LNHNV, YYDKDF (reference sequence). The V end was cut by 5 bases, the J end by 1 base, with 20 bases between. CDR3 sequence: CATSARPSVEGNTEAFF. CDR3 nucleotide sequence: TGTGCCACCAGCGCCCGCCCCAGCGTAGAGGGGAACACTGAAGCTTTCTTT.

This clonotype occurred many times. The rearrangement links TRBV5-1 to TRBJ1-5, with TRBD1 as a possible D gene (6 bases). The CDR3 length is 17 residues. Germline assignment: CDR1 SGHRS and CDR2 YFSETQ. V shed 8 bases and J shed 0 bases, with 21 bases lying between them. The DNA of the CDR3 is TGCGCCAGTCTGCCCCGGCAGGGGCAACTTAGCAATCAGCCCCAGCATTTT. Residues: CASLPRQGQLSNQPQHF.

This clonotype was observed at least ten times. The chain joins TRBV5-1 to TRBJ1-2, with D perhaps matching TRBD1 (5 bases). The CDR3 loop spans 12 amino acids. In germline, CDR1 is SGHRS, CDR2 YFSETQ. The V gene lost 2 bases and the J gene lost 6 bases, with 8 bases spanning the gap. The CDR3 region has the DNA TGCGCCAGCAGCTTTGAAGGGGATGGCTACACCTTC. It translates to CASSFEGDGYTF.

The CDR3 sequence is CSVAQGLASPLHF. The CDR3 DNA sequence: TGCAGCGTTGCGCAGGGTTTAGCTTCACCCCTCCACTTT. The J gene is TRBJ1-6, the V gene TRBV29-1; possibly TRBD1 for D (5 bases). Germline CDR1 and CDR2: SQVTM and ANQGSEA. The V and J ends lost 4 bases and 9 bases respectively, with 13 bases between them. The CDR3 is 13 residues long.

Worth noting for this clonotype: A single base separates this from a much larger clone, so it may be a read error. The gene calls are TRBV15 and TRBJ2-7, with D tentatively TRBD2 (5 bases). CDR3 length: 14 residues. Germline-derived CDR1 and CDR2 are LNHNV and YYDKDF (reference sequence). The CDR3 loop is CATSRAGLNYGQYF. The CDR3 DNA follows: TGTGCCACCAGCAGAGCCGGACTCAACTACGGGCAGTACTTC.

The rearrangement joins TRBV20-1 to TRBJ2-7; D not resolved. V dropped 0 bases and J dropped 6 bases, with 15 bases sitting between them. This CDR3 is built from 14 residues. CDR1 and CDR2 from the germline V gene are DFQATT and SNEGSKA (reference sequence). The CDR3 nucleotides are TGCAGTGCTAGAGAGACTCCATATGAGGCCGAGCAGTACTTC. It codes for CSARETPYEAEQYF.